One and the same sample provided the 16 T cell receptor beta chains below, sequenced in a study of blood T cells in healthy people across ages. PCR was performed a second time for roughly 6 to 12 cycles using a sample-barcoded 5' primer and a J-beta primer mix. Each CDR3 protein is one row after TCRdb ran MiXCR on the 5' RACE reads. The sample lists about 620,000 distinct CDR3 sequences, more than 20% seen once, with 3.5% to 4% in the top ten. The sequenced sample consisted of blood. The source of these receptors is a man aged 70 or older in good health.

V is TRBV6-2 or TRBV6-3 and J is TRBJ2-3; 11 bases line up with TRBD2. CDR1 is MNHEY and CDR2 is SVGEGT in the germline V gene. This CDR3 has 16 residues. V lost 6 bases to trimming and J lost 2 bases; unmatched junction nucleotides: 7. Written as DNA, the CDR3 is TGTGCCAGCAGGGACACTAGCGGGAGATCCACAGATACGCAGTATTTT. Translation gives CASRDTSGRSTDTQYF.

The CDR3 loop reads CASSEAKLAGLTDTQYF. The DNA of the CDR3 is TGTGCCAGCAGTGAAGCGAAACTAGCGGGCCTCACAGATACGCAGTATTTT. The chain carries TRBV6-1 and TRBJ2-3; TRBD2 agrees at 9 bases. Germline CDR1 and CDR2: MNHNS and SASEGT. CDR3 length: 17 amino acids. V was clipped by 0 bases and J by 2 bases; unmatched bases: 6.

This clonotype was picked up a small number of times. The chain couples TRBV9 to TRBJ2-5; the D gene is possibly TRBD2 (6 bases). This CDR3 spans 16 amino acids. Germline V CDR1 and CDR2: SGDLS, YYNGEE. The V and J ends lost 0 bases and 1 base respectively, with 13 bases between them. CDR3 in amino acids: CASSVGARESQETQYF. The CDR3, as DNA: TGTGCCAGCAGCGTAGGTGCTCGGGAGAGCCAAGAGACCCAGTACTTC.

V and J are TRBV19 and TRBJ1-5; 9 bases line up with TRBD1. After removal of 7 bases from V and 2 bases from J, the junction contained 3 bases not matched to a gene. CDR1 and CDR2 from the germline V gene are LNHDA and SQIVND (reference sequence). The CDR3 is 14 amino acids. The CDR3 DNA sequence: TGTGCCAGTACCCGGGACAGGGGCAATCAGCCCCAGCATTTT. Its protein is CASTRDRGNQPQHF.

This rearrangement joins TRBV28 to TRBJ2-7; D remains unclear. Trimming pared 5 bases from V and 1 base from J, leaving 18 bases between. CDR3 length: 16 residues. Germline V gene sequence: CDR1 MDHEN, CDR2 SYDVKM. The CDR3 is CASSEVDPTVSYEQYF. Written as DNA, the CDR3 is TGTGCCAGCAGTGAAGTTGACCCGACGGTTTCCTACGAGCAGTACTTC.

This clonotype came up many times. The gene calls are TRBV5-1 and TRBJ1-4; 8 nucleotides agree with TRBD1. CDR3 length equals 16 residues. In germline, CDR1 is SGHRS, CDR2 YFSETQ. V lost 0 bases and J lost 8; bases outside the gene matches: 9. The chain's CDR3 is CASSLAPQGAGEKLFF. Written as DNA, the CDR3 is TGCGCCAGCAGCTTGGCGCCCCAGGGGGCAGGGGAAAAACTGTTTTTT.

This clonotype was detected only a few times. This rearrangement joins TRBV3-1 to TRBJ2-1, with 9 bases that match TRBD1. The V gene end was trimmed by 1 base and the J gene end by 7 bases; junction bases not matched to a gene: 5. The CDR3 is made up of 15 amino acids. Per germline, CDR1 LGHDT and CDR2 YNNKEL (reference sequence). The CDR3 protein is CASSQGRDRDNEQFF. CDR3 DNA: TGTGCCAGCAGCCAAGGCCGGGACAGGGATAATGAGCAGTTCTTC.

CDR3 sequence reads: CASSLGGQGAKYNEQFF. For the CDR3, the DNA is TGTGCCAGCAGCTTGGGGGGACAGGGGGCTAAATACAATGAGCAGTTCTTC. This chain uses TRBV5-6 with TRBJ2-1; 12 bases match TRBD1. Germline V gene sequence: CDR1 SGHDT, CDR2 YYEEEE. The junction had 5 bases not matched to a gene; V was cut back by 0 bases and J by 4 bases. The CDR3 sequence is 17 residues long.

J is TRBJ2-3 and V is TRBV5-5; D is unresolved. The CDR3 is made up of 12 amino acids. V was trimmed by 7 bases and J by 3 bases, leaving 9 bases between them. Per germline, CDR1 SGHKS and CDR2 YYEKEE (reference sequence). CDR3 DNA sequence: TGTGCCAGCGATCCGTTAACAGATACGCAGTATTTT. This gives the protein CASDPLTDTQYF.

The V call is TRBV9, the J call TRBJ2-5; D is unresolved. The end of the DNA fits TRBJ2-1 better, so the J call may be wrong. The CDR3 length is 12 residues. From germline, CDR1 is SGDLS and CDR2 YYNGEE. CDR3 nucleotide sequence: TGTGCCAGCAGCGAATTCGACGATGAGCAGTTCTTC. As protein: CASSEFDDEQFF.

The genes are TRBV12-3 or TRBV12-4 and TRBJ2-1, with 8 bases matching TRBD2. The CDR3 extends over 16 amino acids. V gave up 8 bases and J gave up 0 bases; unmatched junction bases: 9. The CDR3 spells CASGISGESSYNEQFF. The DNA of the CDR3 is TGTGCCAGCGGGATTAGCGGGGAGAGCTCCTACAATGAGCAGTTCTTC.

In its sample, this clonotype was seen many times. The V gene is TRBV13, the J gene TRBJ2-1; D gene ambiguous. The CDR3 consists of 15 residues. Trimming cost V 5 bases and J 4 bases, with 15 bases left between them. From germline, CDR1 is PRHDT and CDR2 FYEKMQ (reference sequence). The CDR3 loop is CASSLPMETYNEQFF. In DNA form, the CDR3 reads TGTGCCAGCAGCCTCCCCATGGAAACTTACAATGAGCAGTTCTTC.

The J gene is TRBJ2-1, the V gene TRBV20-1; 9 bases are a match to TRBD1. Gene TRBJ2-5 matches the end of the DNA better, so the J call may be wrong. Germline lookup yields CDR1 DFQATT and CDR2 SNEGSKA (reference sequence). The CDR3 contains 14 residues. CDR3 bases: TGCAGTGCTATGGGCGACAGGGGGCAAGAGACCCAGTACTTC. Translated, it gives CSAMGDRGQETQYF.

V and J are TRBV5-1 and TRBJ2-3; no definite D call. Trimming took 6 bases from V and 6 from J, leaving 17 bases between them. The germline gives CDR1 SGHRS, CDR2 YFSETQ. This CDR3 spans 14 amino acids. The CDR3 DNA follows: TGCGCCAGCACCCCGAATCCTGGGTCGGATACGCAGTATTTT. Translation gives CASTPNPGSDTQYF.

DNA of the CDR3: TGCAGTGCTAGAAGCCCTGAGTACGAGCAGTACTTC. The encoded protein is CSARSPEYEQYF. J is TRBJ2-7 and V is TRBV20-1; D is undetermined. Germline V CDR1 and CDR2: DFQATT, SNEGSKA (reference sequence). The CDR3 totals 12 residues. The V end lost 2 bases, the J end lost 4 bases, and 9 bases lay between the germline ends.

There are a few counts of this clonotype. The junction and the germline gene differ at one end; a read error may be behind it. V usage is TRBV14 and J usage is TRBJ2-5, with 8 bases that match TRBD1. TRBJ2-1 explains the end of the DNA better; the J call may be wrong. Germline V gives CDR1 SGHDN, CDR2 FVKESK. The CDR3 is made up of 16 amino acids. The CDR3 loop is CTSSQLTGANSNEQFF. In DNA, the CDR3 is TGTACCAGCAGCCAACTGACAGGGGCCAATTCCAATGAGCAGTTCTTC.